There are a few counts of the clone carrying this T cell receptor (beta chain). The study assigned cohorts using participant-reported clinical history. Before being deemed recovered, Cohort 3 donors had two negative PCRs, clearance, or symptom resolution. The data were taken from a study of blood T cell repertoires in COVID-19. Study-wide context: The United States, Italy and Spain were the sources of the acute and convalescent COVID-19 samples.

As originally analysed: The authors estimated nucleated cell counts from reference gene primer amplification. Clones were sequenced by immunoSEQ multiplex PCR, and TCRdb holds only the in-frame ones, with some missing. V and J calls and clone size are those listed in that table; D and trimming were worked out from the DNA. The sample lists around 250,000 clones, around four fifths occurring once. Germline V gene data show CDR1 as LNHDA and CDR2 as SQIVND (reference sequence). The trim removed 3 bases at V and 2 bases at J, leaving 2 bases unmatched. The CDR3 loop spans 15 amino acids. This chain joins TRBV19 and TRBJ2-1; the match to TRBD2 covers 9 bases. Sequencing input: PBMCs or T cells enriched from blood (not recorded which). The clonotype was recovered from a man in his forties or fifties who had recovered from COVID-19. CDR3 bases: TGTGCCAGTAGTATTAGCGGGGGAACCTACAATGAGCAGTTCTTC. This gives the protein CASSISGGTYNEQFF.